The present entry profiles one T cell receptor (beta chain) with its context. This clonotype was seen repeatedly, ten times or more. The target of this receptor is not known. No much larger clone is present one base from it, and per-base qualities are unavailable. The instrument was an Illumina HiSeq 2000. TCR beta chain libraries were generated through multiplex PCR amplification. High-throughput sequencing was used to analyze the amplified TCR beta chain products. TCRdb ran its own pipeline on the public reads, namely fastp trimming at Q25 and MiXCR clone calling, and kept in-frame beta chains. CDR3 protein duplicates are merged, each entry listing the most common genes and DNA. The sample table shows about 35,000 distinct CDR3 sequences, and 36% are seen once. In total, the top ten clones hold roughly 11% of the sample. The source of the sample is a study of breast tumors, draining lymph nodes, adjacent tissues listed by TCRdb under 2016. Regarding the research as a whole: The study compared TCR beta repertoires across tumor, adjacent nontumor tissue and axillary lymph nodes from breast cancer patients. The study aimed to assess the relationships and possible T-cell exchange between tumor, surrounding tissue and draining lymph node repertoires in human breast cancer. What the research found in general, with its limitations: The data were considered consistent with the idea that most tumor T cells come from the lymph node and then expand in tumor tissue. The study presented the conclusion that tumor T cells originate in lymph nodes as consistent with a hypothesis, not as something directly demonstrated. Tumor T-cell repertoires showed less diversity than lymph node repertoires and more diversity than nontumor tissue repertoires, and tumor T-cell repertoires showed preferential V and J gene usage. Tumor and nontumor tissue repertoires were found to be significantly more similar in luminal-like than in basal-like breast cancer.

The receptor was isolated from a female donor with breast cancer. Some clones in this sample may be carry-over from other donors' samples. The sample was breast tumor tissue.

The CDR3 loop reads CASSRDIDTQYF. The nucleotide sequence reads TGTGCCAGCAGTAGGGACATAGATACGCAGTATTTT. Here the chain combines TRBV7-9 and TRBJ2-3; TRBD1 is possibly the D segment (6 matching bases). CDR1 and CDR2 are drawn from the germline V gene (reference sequence): SEHNR, FQNEAQ. V is reduced by 6 bases and J by 5 bases, leaving a spacing of 9 bases between them. The CDR3 spans 12 residues, from the cysteine through the phenylalanine. Of all the DNA, just the CDR3 is kept, 36 bases in frame from base 1.